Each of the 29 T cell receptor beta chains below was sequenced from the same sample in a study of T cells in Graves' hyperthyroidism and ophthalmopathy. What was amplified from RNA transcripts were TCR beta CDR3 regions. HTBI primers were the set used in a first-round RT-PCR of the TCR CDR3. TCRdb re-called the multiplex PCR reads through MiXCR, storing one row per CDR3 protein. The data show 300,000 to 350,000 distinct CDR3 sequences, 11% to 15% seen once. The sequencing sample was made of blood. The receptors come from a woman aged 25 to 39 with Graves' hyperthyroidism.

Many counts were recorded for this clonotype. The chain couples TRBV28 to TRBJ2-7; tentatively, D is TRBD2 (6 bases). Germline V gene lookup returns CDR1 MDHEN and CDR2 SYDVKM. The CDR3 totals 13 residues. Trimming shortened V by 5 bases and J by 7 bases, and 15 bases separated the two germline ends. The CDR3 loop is CASSTGGRGEQYF. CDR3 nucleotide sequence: TGTGCCAGCAGTACCGGCGGGCGGGGTGAGCAGTACTTC.

The chain's CDR3 is CASSTPPVSPLHF. CDR3 in DNA: TGTGCCAGCAGTACCCCACCAGTCTCACCCCTCCACTTT. The chain has TRBV27 and TRBJ1-6; D call uncertain. V lost 5 bases and J lost 10, with 12 bases in between. Looked up from germline, CDR1 is MNHEY and CDR2 is SMNVEV (reference sequence). The length of the CDR3 is 13 residues.

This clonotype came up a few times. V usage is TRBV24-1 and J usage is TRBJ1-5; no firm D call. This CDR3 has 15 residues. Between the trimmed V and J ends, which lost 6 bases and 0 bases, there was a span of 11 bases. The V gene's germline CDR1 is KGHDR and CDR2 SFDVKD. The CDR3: CATSLSGDSNQPQHF. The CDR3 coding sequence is TGTGCCACCAGTTTATCCGGGGATAGCAATCAGCCCCAGCATTTT.

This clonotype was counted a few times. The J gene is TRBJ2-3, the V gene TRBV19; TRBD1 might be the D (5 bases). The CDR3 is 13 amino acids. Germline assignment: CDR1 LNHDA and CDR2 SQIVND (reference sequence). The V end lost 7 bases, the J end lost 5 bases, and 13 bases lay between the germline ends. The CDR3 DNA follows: TGTGCCAGTACTCCTACTGGACAAGATACGCAGTATTTT. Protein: CASTPTGQDTQYF.

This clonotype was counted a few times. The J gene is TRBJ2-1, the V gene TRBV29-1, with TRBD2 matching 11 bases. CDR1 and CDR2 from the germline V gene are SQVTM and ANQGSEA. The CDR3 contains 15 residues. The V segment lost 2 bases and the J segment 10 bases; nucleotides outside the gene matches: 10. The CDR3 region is CSVEWRLAGSGEQFF. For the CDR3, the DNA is TGCAGCGTTGAATGGCGACTAGCGGGGTCTGGGGAGCAGTTCTTC.

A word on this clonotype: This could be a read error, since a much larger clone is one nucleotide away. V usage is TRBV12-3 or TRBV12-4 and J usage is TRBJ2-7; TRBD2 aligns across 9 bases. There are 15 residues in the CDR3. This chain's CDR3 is CANSFGRAGGYEQYF. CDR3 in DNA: TGTGCCAACAGTTTCGGTCGAGCGGGAGGCTACGAGCAGTACTTC.

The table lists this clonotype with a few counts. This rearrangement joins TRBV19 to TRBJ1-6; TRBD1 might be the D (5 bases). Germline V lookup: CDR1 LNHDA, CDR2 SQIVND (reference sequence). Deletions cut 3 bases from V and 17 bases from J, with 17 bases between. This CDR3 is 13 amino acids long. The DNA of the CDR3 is TGTGCCAGTAGTATTGGTTGGAGACAGAGGGTCCACTTT. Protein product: CASSIGWRQRVHF.

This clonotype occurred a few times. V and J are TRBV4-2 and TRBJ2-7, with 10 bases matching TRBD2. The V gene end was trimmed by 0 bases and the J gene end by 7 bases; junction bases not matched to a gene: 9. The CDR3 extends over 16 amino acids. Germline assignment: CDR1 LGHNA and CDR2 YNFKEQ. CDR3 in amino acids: CASSQERTSGVREQYF. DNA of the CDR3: TGTGCCAGCAGCCAAGAACGAACTAGCGGGGTTCGGGAGCAGTACTTC.

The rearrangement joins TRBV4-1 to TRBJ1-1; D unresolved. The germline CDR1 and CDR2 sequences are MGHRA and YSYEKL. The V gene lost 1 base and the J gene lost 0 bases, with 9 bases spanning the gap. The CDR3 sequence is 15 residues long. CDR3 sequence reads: CASSQAEGLNTEAFF. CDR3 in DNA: TGCGCCAGCAGCCAAGCGGAGGGTCTGAACACTGAAGCTTTCTTT.

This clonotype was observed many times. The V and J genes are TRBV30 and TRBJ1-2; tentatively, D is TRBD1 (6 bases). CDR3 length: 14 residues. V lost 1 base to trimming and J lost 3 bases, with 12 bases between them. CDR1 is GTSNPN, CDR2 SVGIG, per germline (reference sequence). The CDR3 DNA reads TGTGCCTGGAGTGGTGACGGGACATACTATGGCTACACCTTC. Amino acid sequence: CAWSGDGTYYGYTF.

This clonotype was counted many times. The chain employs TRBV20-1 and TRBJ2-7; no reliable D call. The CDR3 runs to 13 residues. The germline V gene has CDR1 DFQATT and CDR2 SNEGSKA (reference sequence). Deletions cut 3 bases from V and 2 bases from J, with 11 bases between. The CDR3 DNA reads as TGCAGTGCTAGTTACCGGGTTCCCTACGAGCAGTACTTC. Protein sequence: CSASYRVPYEQYF.

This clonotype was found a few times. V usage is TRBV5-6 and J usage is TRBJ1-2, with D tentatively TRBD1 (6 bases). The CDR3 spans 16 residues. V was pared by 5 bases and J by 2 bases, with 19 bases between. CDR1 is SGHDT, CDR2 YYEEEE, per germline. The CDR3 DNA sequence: TGTGCCAGCAGTCCTCCAGGCGGGGGCCTGAACTATGGCTACACCTTC. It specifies CASSPPGGGLNYGYTF.

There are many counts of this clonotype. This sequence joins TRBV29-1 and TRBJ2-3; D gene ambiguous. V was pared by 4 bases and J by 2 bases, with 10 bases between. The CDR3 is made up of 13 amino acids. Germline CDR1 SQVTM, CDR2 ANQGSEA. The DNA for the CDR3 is TGCAGCGTTGCTTCCAGATTCACAGATACGCAGTATTTT. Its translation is CSVASRFTDTQYF.

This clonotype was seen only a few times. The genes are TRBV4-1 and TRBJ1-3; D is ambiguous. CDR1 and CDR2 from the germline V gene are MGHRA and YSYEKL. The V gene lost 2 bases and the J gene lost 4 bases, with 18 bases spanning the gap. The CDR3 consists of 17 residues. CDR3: CASSQLTTAGSGNTIYF. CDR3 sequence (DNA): TGCGCCAGCAGCCAATTAACAACAGCTGGGTCGGGAAACACCATATATTTT.

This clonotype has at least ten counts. CDR3 amino acids: CSAIHLGQGVRETQYF. CDR3 coding DNA: TGCAGTGCTATCCACCTGGGACAGGGGGTTCGTGAGACCCAGTACTTC. The V and J genes are TRBV20-1 and TRBJ2-5; 11 nucleotides agree with TRBD1. This CDR3 is 16 amino acids long. V trimming: 4 bases; J trimming: 5 bases; junction bases outside the gene matches: 12. Germline V gives CDR1 DFQATT, CDR2 SNEGSKA (reference sequence).

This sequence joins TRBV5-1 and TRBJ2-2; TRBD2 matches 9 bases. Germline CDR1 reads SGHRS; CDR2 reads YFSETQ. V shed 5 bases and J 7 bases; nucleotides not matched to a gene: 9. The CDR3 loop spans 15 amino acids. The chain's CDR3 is CASRTGLAIIGELFF. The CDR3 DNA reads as TGCGCCAGCAGAACGGGACTAGCCATAATCGGGGAGCTGTTTTTT.

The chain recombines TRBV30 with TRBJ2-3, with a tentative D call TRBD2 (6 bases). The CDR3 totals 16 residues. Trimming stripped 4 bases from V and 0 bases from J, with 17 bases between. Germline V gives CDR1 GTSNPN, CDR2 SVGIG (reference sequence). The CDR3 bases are TGTGCCTGGAACTATGGGGGGACCACTAGCACAGATACGCAGTATTTT. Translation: CAWNYGGTTSTDTQYF.

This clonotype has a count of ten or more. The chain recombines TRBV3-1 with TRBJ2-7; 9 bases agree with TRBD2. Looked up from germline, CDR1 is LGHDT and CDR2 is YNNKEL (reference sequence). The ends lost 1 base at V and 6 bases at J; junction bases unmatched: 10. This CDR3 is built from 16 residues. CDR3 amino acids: CASSQAVAGGASEQYF. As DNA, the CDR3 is TGTGCCAGCAGCCAAGCTGTCGCGGGAGGGGCCAGCGAGCAGTACTTC.

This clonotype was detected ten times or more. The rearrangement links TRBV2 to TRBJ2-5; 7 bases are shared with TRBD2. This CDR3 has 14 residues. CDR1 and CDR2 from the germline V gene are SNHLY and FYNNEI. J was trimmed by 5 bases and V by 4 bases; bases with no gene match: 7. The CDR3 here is CASSGDYPRETQYF. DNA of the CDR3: TGTGCCAGCAGTGGGGACTACCCGCGGGAGACCCAGTACTTC.

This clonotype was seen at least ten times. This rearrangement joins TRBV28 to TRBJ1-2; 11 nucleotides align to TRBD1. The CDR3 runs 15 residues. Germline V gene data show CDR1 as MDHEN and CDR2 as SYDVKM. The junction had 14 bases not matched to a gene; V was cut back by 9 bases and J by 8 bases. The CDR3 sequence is CASQTGTGGTGGYTF. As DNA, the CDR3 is TGTGCCAGTCAAACCGGGACAGGGGGTACCGGGGGCTACACCTTC.

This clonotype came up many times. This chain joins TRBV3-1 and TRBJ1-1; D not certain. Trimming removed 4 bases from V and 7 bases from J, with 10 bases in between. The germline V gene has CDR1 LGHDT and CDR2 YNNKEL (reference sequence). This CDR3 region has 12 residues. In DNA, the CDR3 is TGTGCCAGCAGCCCAAATCCAGGTGAAGCTTTCTTT. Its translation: CASSPNPGEAFF.

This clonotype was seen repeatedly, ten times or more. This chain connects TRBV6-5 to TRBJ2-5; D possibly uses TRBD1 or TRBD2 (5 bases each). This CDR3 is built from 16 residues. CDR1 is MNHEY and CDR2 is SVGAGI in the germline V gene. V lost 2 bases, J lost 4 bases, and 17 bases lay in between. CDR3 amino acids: CASSYKGTGKRETQYF. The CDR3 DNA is TGTGCCAGCAGTTACAAAGGGACCGGGAAGAGAGAGACCCAGTACTTC.

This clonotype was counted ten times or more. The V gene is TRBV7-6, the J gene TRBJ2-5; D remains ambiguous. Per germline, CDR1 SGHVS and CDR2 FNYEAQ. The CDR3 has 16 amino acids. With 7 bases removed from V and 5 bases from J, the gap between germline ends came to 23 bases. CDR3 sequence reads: CASTSTSNSEWETQYF. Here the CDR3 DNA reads TGTGCCAGCACGAGTACCTCTAATTCTGAGTGGGAGACCCAGTACTTC.

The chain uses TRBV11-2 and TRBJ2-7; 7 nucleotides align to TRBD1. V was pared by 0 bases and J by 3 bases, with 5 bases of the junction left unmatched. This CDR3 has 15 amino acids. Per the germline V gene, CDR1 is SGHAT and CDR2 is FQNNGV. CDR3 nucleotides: TGTGCCAGCAGCTTAGAGGCCGGACAGGTCTACGAGCAGTACTTC. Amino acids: CASSLEAGQVYEQYF.

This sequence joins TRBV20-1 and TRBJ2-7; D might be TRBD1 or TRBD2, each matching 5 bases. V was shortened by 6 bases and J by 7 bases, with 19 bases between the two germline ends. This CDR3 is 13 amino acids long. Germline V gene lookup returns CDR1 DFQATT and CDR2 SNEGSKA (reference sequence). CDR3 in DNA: TGCAGTGCCTCCGGGACCACCCTTTGGGAGCAGTACTTC. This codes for CSASGTTLWEQYF.

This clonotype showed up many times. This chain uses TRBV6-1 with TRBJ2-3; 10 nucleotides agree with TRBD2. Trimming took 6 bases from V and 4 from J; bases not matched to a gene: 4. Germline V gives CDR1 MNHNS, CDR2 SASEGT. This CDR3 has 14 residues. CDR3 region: CASRSSGSPDTQYF. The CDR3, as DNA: TGTGCCAGCAGGTCTAGCGGGAGCCCAGATACGCAGTATTTT.

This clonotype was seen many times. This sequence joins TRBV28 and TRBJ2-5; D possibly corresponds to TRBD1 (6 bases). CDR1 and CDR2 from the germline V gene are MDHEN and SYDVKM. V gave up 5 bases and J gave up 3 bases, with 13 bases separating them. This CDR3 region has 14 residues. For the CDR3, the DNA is TGTGCCAGCAGTCTACCAGGGGTTAAAGAGACCCAGTACTTC. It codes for CASSLPGVKETQYF.

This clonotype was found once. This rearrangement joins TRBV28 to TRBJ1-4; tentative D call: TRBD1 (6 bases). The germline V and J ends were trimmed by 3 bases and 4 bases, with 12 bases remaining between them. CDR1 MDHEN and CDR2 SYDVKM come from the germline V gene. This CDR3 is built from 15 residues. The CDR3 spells CASSFGGPDNEKLFF. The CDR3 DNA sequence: TGTGCCAGCAGTTTTGGGGGGCCGGATAATGAAAAACTGTTTTTT.

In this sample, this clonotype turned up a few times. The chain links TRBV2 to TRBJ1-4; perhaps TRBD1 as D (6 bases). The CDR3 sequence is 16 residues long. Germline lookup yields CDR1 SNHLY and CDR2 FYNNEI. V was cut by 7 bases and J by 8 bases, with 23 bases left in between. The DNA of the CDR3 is TGTGCCAGCAAGGGGGTGACAGGTTCGGCGGGCGAAAAACTGTTTTTT. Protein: CASKGVTGSAGEKLFF.